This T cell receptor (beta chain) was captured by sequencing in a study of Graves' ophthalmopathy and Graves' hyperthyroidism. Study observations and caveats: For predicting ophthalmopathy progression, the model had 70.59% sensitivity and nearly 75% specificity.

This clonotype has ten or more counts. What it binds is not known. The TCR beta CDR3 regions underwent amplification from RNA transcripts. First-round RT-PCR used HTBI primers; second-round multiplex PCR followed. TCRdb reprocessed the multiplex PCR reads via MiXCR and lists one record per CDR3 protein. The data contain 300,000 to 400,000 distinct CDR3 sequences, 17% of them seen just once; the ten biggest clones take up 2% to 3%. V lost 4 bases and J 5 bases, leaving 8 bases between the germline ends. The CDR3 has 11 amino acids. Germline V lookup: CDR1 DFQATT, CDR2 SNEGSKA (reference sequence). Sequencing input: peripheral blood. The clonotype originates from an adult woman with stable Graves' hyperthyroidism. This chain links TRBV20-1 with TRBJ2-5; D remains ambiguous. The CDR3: CSATPAETQYF. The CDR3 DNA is TGCAGTGCTACCCCCGCGGAGACCCAGTACTTC.